This T cell receptor (beta chain) was captured by sequencing in a study of cytomegalovirus exposure and HLA in healthy donors. Points from the study as a whole: Later on, an analysis tied approximately 17,000 TCR beta sequences to HLA alleles at 0.05 false discovery rate. The study assumed roughly uniform donor sequencing depth for presence/absence analyses. In a later analysis, productive TCRs from donors in an Asian-associated ancestry cluster reportedly carried fewer N-insertions than the cohort mean.

Germline V gene lookup returns CDR1 SGHRS and CDR2 YFSETQ. With V trimmed by 4 bases and J by 4 bases, 5 bases remained unmatched. This CDR3 is 14 amino acids long. Comment on this clone: Its antigen is unknown.

The primer mix had 60 Vbeta and 13 Jbeta primers. The assay was immunoSEQ multiplex PCR, and TCRdb's table has in-frame clones only and misses some. The profile shows about 190,000 clones, 75% to 85% of them singletons. This sequence joins TRBV5-1 and TRBJ1-2; 9 positions match TRBD1. Material for sequencing was PBMCs. This TCR was sampled from a boy younger than 18 in good health and CMV-seronegative. The CDR3, as DNA: TGCGCCAGCAGCCCCGGACAGGGGCTCTATGGCTACACCTTC. Translation: CASSPGQGLYGYTF.